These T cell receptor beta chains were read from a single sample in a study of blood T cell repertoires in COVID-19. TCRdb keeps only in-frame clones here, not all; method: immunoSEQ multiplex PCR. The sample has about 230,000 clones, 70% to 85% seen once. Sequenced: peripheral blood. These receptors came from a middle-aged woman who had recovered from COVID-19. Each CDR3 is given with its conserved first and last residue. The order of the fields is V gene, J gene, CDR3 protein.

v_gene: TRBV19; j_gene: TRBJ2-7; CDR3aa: CASSAGYEQYF
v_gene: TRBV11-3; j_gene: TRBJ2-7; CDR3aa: CASSLGTGDEQYF
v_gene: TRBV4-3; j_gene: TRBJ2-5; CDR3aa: CASSQVASTETQYF
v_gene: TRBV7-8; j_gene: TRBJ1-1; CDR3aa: CASSSAQGVATEAFF
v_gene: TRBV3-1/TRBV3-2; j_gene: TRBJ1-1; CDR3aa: CASSHSDSHTEAFF
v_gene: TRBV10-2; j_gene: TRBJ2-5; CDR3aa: CASSDRVGGATETQYF
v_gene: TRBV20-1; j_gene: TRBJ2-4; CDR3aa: CSATTKNIQYF
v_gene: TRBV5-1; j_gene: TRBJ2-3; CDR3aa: CASSTGLAGVGDTQYF
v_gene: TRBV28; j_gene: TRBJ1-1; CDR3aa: CASSLSTPGMNTEAFF
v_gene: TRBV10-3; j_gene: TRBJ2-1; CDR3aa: CAISESGQDNEQFF
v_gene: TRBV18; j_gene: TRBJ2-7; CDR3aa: CASSTFGQGEGEQYF
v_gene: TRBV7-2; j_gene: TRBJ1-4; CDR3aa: CASSQGQGRGEKLFF
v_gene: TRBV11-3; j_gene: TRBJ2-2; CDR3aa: CASRDGTSTGELFF
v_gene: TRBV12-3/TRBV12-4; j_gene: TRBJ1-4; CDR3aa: CASSYNSEKLFF
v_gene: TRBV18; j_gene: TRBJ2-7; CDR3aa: CASSPTDASSYEQYF
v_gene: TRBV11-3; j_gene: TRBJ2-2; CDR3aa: CASSLGPPALRGELFF
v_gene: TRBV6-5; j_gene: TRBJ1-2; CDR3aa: CASRTLFQGAGSYTF
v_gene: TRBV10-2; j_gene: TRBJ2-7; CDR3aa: CASSELGQGNYEQYF
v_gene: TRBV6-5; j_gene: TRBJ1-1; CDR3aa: CASSQQGLTEAFF
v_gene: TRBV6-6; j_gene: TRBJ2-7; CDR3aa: CASSPTGVPNYEQYF
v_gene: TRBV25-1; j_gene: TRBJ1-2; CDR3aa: CASRQGNYGYTF
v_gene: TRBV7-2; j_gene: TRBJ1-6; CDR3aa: CASSPPGGGNSPLHF
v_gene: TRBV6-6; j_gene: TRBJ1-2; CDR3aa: CASILDRDYGYTF
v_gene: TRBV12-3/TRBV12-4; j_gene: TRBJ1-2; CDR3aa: CASTQGLVYGYTF
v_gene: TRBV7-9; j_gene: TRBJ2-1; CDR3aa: CASSLSTGVKNEQFF
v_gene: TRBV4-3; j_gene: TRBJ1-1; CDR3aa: CASSQAQGDEAFF
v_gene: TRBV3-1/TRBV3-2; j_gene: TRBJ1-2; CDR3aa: CASSQESIRGYTF
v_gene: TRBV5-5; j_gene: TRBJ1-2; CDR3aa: CASSLGDYGYTF
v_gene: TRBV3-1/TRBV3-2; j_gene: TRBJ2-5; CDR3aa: CASSQGLAGQETQYF
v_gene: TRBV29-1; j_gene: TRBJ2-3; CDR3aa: CSVEKPGQMNTQYF
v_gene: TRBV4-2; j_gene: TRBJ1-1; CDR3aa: CATAPGTSGITEAFF
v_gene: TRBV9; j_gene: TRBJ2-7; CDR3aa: CASSVGRDPPYEQYF
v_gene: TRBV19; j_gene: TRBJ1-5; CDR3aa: CASTVDREHSNQPQHF
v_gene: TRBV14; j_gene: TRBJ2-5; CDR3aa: CASSQRERPEETQYF
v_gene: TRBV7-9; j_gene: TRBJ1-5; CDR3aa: CASSPQNSNQPQHF
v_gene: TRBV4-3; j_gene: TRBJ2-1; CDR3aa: CASSQDLAGVRNEQFF
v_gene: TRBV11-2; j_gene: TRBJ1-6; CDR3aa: CASSLAGYNSPLHF
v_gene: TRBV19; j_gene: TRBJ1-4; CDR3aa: CASSIIATGGFATNEKLFF
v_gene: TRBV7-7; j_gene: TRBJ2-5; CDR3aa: CASSLSSASQETQYF
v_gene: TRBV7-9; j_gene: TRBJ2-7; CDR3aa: CASSLFLAEEVSYEQYF
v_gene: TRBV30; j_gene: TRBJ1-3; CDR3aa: CAWSLPTGQGARVVSGNTIYF
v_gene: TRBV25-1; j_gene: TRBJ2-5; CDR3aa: CASGRGSQETQYF
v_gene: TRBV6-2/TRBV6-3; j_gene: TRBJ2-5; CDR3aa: CASSYSIRVETQYF
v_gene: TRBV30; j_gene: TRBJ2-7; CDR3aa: CAWSRGAITYEQYF
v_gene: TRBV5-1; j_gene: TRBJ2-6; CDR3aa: CASSTGIGANVLTF
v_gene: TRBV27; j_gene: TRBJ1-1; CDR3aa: CASSNDRVLSGAEAFF
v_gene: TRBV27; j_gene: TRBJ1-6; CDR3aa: CASSLSQGYNSPLHF
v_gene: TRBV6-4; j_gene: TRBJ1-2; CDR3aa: CASSGTASDYGYTF
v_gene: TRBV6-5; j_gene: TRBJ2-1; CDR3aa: CASRKTSGGPNEQFF
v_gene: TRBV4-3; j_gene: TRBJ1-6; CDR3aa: CASSQDFDRHNSPLHF
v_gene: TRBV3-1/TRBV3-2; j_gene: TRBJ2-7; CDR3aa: CASSQVLSGPWDRNYEQYF
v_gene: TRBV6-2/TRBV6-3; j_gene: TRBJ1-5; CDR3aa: CASSSGNQPQHF
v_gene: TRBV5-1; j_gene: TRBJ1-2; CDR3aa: CASSRTGGGDNYGYTF
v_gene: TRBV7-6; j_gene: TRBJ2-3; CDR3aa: CASSPAGTTSPDTQYF
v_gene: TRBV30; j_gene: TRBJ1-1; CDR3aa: CAWSEGARKNTEAFF
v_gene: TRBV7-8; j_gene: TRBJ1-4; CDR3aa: CASSLGQGRGEKLFF
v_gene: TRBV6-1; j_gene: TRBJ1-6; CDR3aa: CASSESTSGDSPLHF
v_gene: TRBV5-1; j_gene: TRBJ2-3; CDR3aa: CASSLVGSTDTQYF
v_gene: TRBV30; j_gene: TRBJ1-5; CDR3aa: CAWSRTGGQAQPQHF